Following are 27 T cell receptor beta chains from one sample sequenced in a study of blood T cell repertoires in COVID-19. This table comes from immunoSEQ multiplex PCR, and its TCRdb copy is limited to in-frame clones, with some not included. The repertoire includes fewer than 250,000 clones, about 87% of them detected once, and about 1.8% sits in the top ten. Material: peripheral blood. The source of these receptors is a man aged 65-85 years with acute or convalescent COVID-19.

V usage is TRBV5-1 and J usage is TRBJ2-2; 7 bases match TRBD2. The CDR3 consists of 16 residues. Looked up from germline, CDR1 is SGHRS and CDR2 is YFSETQ. Losses at the gene ends were 0 bases for V and 6 bases for J; bases not matched to a gene: 8. Written as DNA, the CDR3 is TGCGCCAGCAGCTTGGTTGCGGGAGAGGGGTCCGGGGAGCTGTTTTTT. Translation gives CASSLVAGEGSGELFF. Looking up the rest from reference TRBV5-1 and TRBJ2-2 gives the full variable domain: KAGVTQTPRYLIKTRGQQVTLSCSPISGHRSVSWYQQTPGQGLQFLFEYFSETQRNKGNFPGRFSGRQFSNSRSEMNVSTLELGDSALYLCASSLVAGEGSGELFFGEGSRLTVL.

V is TRBV6-2 or TRBV6-3 and J is TRBJ2-1; a weak D match, TRBD2 (6 bases). Trimming removed 4 bases from V and 5 bases from J, with 12 bases in between. CDR1 and CDR2 from the germline V gene are MNHEY and SVGEGT. The CDR3 is made up of 14 amino acids. The CDR3 loop reads CASSLGLLDNEQFF. The CDR3 coding sequence is TGTGCCAGCAGTTTGGGACTGTTGGACAATGAGCAGTTCTTC.

The chain is built from TRBV7-2 and TRBJ2-7; the D gene is possibly TRBD2 (6 bases). Germline V CDR1 and CDR2: SGHTA, FQGNSA. The V end lost 0 bases, the J end lost 5 bases, and 14 bases lay between the germline ends. The CDR3 is made up of 15 amino acids. DNA for the CDR3: TGTGCCAGCAGCTTAGCGGGGCTAGCGTTCGACGAGCAGTACTTC. Translating it yields CASSLAGLAFDEQYF.

This chain connects TRBV7-2 to TRBJ2-1, with a possible D match to TRBD1 (5 bases). Germline CDR1 reads SGHTA; CDR2 reads FQGNSA. V was clipped by 8 bases and J by 0 bases, with 11 bases between them. This CDR3 has 14 amino acids. CDR3 bases: TGTGCCAGCCAACAGGTTTTCTCCTACAATGAGCAGTTCTTC. It specifies CASQQVFSYNEQFF.

This chain joins TRBV7-9 and TRBJ1-1, with D perhaps TRBD1 (5 bases). Germline CDR1 SEHNR, CDR2 FQNEAQ (reference sequence). Trimming took 5 bases from V and 12 from J, leaving 22 bases between them. The CDR3 covers 14 residues. The CDR3 nucleotides are TGTGCCAGCAGCCAGTCAAGGGGTCGAGATCGGCCTTTCTTT. The encoded protein is CASSQSRGRDRPFF. The entire variable domain, with the rest obtained from reference TRBV7-9 and TRBJ1-1, is as follows: DTGVSQNPRHKITKRGQNVTFRCDPISEHNRLYWYRQTLGQGPEFLTYFQNEAQLEKSRLLSDRFSAERPKGSFSTLEIQRTEQGDSAMYLCASSQSRGRDRPFFGQGTRLTVV.

V is TRBV10-3 and J is TRBJ1-1, with TRBD1 as a possible D gene (5 bases). Trimming took off 10 bases at V and 3 bases at J, with 15 bases between the two ends. Per the germline V gene, CDR1 is ENHRY and CDR2 is SYGVKD. CDR3 length: 13 amino acids. In nucleotides, the CDR3 is TGTGCCACCGCACAGGAGCGGGACACTGAAGCTTTCTTT. Translated: CATAQERDTEAFF.

The J gene is TRBJ2-3, the V gene TRBV30; D perhaps matches TRBD2 (5 bases). The CDR3 consists of 17 residues. Germline V lookup: CDR1 GTSNPN, CDR2 SVGIG (reference sequence). The ends were cut back, 1 base at V and 2 bases at J, with 19 bases in the middle. The chain's CDR3 is CAWSENSRSGYTDTQYF. The CDR3 DNA is TGTGCCTGGAGTGAGAATTCGAGGTCGGGATACACAGATACGCAGTATTTT.

The rearrangement links TRBV9 to TRBJ1-2; no definite D call. V lost 5 bases to trimming and J lost 4 bases, with 12 bases between them. Germline V gene sequence: CDR1 SGDLS, CDR2 YYNGEE. The CDR3 is 13 amino acids. Here the CDR3 DNA reads TGTGCCAGCAGTAATACAGTGAGCTATGGCTACACCTTC. Its protein is CASSNTVSYGYTF.

The chain combines TRBV5-1 with TRBJ2-5; 7 bases map to TRBD2. This CDR3 has 13 amino acids. CDR1 and CDR2 (germline): SGHRS, YFSETQ. The J segment lost 9 bases and the V segment lost 0 bases, leaving 5 bases of the junction unmatched. CDR3 in amino acids: CASSLVPSGAQYF. Written as DNA, the CDR3 is TGCGCCAGCAGCTTGGTGCCAAGCGGGGCCCAGTACTTC.

The rearrangement uses TRBV28 and TRBJ1-1, with 10 bases matching TRBD1. From germline, CDR1 is MDHEN and CDR2 SYDVKM. The junction had 2 bases not matched to a gene; V was cut back by 2 bases and J by 5 bases. The CDR3 extends over 14 amino acids. As DNA, the CDR3 is TGTGCCAGCAGTTTAGACAGGGGGCGGACTGAAGCTTTCTTT. Translated: CASSLDRGRTEAFF.

The genes are TRBV6-5 and TRBJ1-1; 7 bases match TRBD1. Germline V lookup: CDR1 MNHEY, CDR2 SVGAGI. The V gene end was trimmed by 7 bases and the J gene end by 6 bases; junction bases not matched to a gene: 8. CDR3 length: 13 residues. This CDR3 reads CASISWDSAEAFF. CDR3 DNA: TGTGCCAGCATCTCCTGGGACAGTGCTGAAGCTTTCTTT.

This chain uses TRBV2 with TRBJ1-6; maybe TRBD1 (6 bases). V lost 8 bases and J lost 7, with 12 bases in between. The germline gives CDR1 SNHLY, CDR2 FYNNEI. The CDR3 runs 13 residues. In nucleotides, the CDR3 is TGTGCCAGCCACCGGGACACGAATTCACCCCTCCACTTT. This codes for CASHRDTNSPLHF.

The chain uses TRBV5-1 and TRBJ2-3; TRBD2 matches 12 bases. With V trimmed by 4 bases and J by 4 bases, 7 bases remained unmatched. CDR1 and CDR2 (germline): SGHRS, YFSETQ. The length of the CDR3 is 16 residues. The CDR3 protein is CASSPGLAGSADTQYF. CDR3 coding DNA: TGCGCCAGCAGCCCCGGACTAGCGGGAAGCGCAGATACGCAGTATTTT. Full variable domain (missing parts from reference TRBV5-1 and TRBJ2-3): KAGVTQTPRYLIKTRGQQVTLSCSPISGHRSVSWYQQTPGQGLQFLFEYFSETQRNKGNFPGRFSGRQFSNSRSEMNVSTLELGDSALYLCASSPGLAGSADTQYFGPGTRLTVL.

The chain joins TRBV20-1 to TRBJ2-7; 7 positions match TRBD1. The V gene end was trimmed by 3 bases and the J gene end by 2 bases; junction bases not matched to a gene: 7. The CDR3 covers 14 residues. CDR1 is DFQATT and CDR2 is SNEGSKA in the germline V gene (reference sequence). CDR3 in DNA: TGCAGTGCTAGTAGGACAGGTACTACCTACGAGCAGTACTTC. It is translated as CSASRTGTTYEQYF.

The chain links TRBV19 to TRBJ2-7; 11 positions match TRBD2. With V trimmed by 4 bases and J by 2 bases, 4 bases remained unmatched. The germline gives CDR1 LNHDA, CDR2 SQIVND (reference sequence). This CDR3 contains 15 residues. This chain's CDR3 is CASSTVTSGAYEQYF. The CDR3 coding sequence is TGTGCCAGTAGTACAGTGACTAGCGGGGCCTACGAGCAGTACTTC.

This sequence joins TRBV19 and TRBJ2-7, with D possibly TRBD1 on 5 matching bases. From germline, CDR1 is LNHDA and CDR2 SQIVND (reference sequence). The CDR3 has 14 amino acids. V lost 3 bases, J lost 3 bases, and 12 bases lay in between. The CDR3 region is CASSISSGNYEQYF. The CDR3 coding sequence is TGTGCCAGTAGTATTTCGTCAGGGAACTACGAGCAGTACTTC.

The chain has TRBV6-5 and TRBJ1-5, with D unresolved. This CDR3 contains 15 residues. Trimming left V 7 bases short and J 0 bases short, with 13 bases between. Germline V gene sequence: CDR1 MNHEY, CDR2 SVGAGI. The CDR3 sequence is CASISGSHSNQPQHF. DNA of the CDR3: TGTGCCAGCATATCGGGGTCGCATAGCAATCAGCCCCAGCATTTT.

The V and J genes are TRBV21-1 and TRBJ2-5; the table's D call, TRBD2, has no DNA check behind it. TRBV21-1 has pseudogene status. The CDR3 has 15 amino acids. DNA for the CDR3: TGTGCCAGCAGCAAAAAGCGGGAGGGACAAGAGACCCAGTACTTC. Its translation is CASSKKREGQETQYF.

The chain joins TRBV10-3 to TRBJ2-7; TRBD2 agrees at 14 bases. CDR3 length: 19 residues. Germline CDR1 is ENHRY and CDR2 is SYGVKD. Trimming at V came to 11 bases and at J to 2 bases, leaving 20 bases not matched to a gene. For the CDR3, the DNA is TGTGCCGCAAAAGGGGGGGGTGGACTAGCGGGAGGTAAAACCTACGAGCAGTACTTC. Translation: CAAKGGGGLAGGKTYEQYF.

V gene TRBV28 combines with J gene TRBJ2-7, with D possibly matching TRBD2 (5 bases). Per the germline V gene, CDR1 is MDHEN and CDR2 is SYDVKM. The CDR3 contains 16 residues. V shed 4 bases and J shed 6 bases, with 22 bases lying between them. The CDR3 loop reads CASSSLRRLAGVEQYF. Written as DNA, the CDR3 is TGTGCCAGCAGTTCCCTCCGCCGGTTGGCGGGCGTCGAGCAGTACTTC.

This clone was seen a few times. The chain employs TRBV6-2 or TRBV6-3 and TRBJ1-1, with 7 bases matching TRBD1. The CDR3 has 14 residues. CDR1 and CDR2 from the germline V gene are MNHEY and SVGEGT. The V and J ends lost 2 bases and 5 bases, in that order; junction bases with no gene match: 5. The DNA of the CDR3 is TGTGCCAGCAGTTACGACAGGGTAAGAACTGAAGCTTTCTTT. Its translation: CASSYDRVRTEAFF.

The gene calls are TRBV30 and TRBJ1-1; unclear D gene. CDR1 and CDR2 (germline): GTSNPN, SVGIG (reference sequence). V was trimmed by 5 bases and J by 3 bases, leaving 10 bases between them. This CDR3 region has 12 residues. In DNA form, the CDR3 reads TGTGCCTGGGCAGGATTATACACTGAAGCTTTCTTT. It yields the protein CAWAGLYTEAFF.

The V gene is TRBV18, the J gene TRBJ2-1; the match to TRBD1 covers 8 bases. Trimming cost V 5 bases and J 7 bases; bases outside gene matches: 4. Looked up from germline, CDR1 is KGHSH and CDR2 is LQKENI. The CDR3 has 13 residues. In DNA, the CDR3 is TGTGCCAGCTCAAAGGACAGGGAAAATGAGCAGTTCTTC. It yields the protein CASSKDRENEQFF. Combining the CDR3 with reference TRBV18 and TRBJ2-1 gives the whole variable domain NAGVMQNPRHLVRRRGQEARLRCSPMKGHSHVYWYRQLPEEGLKFMVYLQKENIIDESGMPKERFSAEFPKEGPSILRIQQVVRGDSAAYFCASSKDRENEQFFGPGTRLTVL.

The V call is TRBV19, the J call TRBJ2-1; 8 positions match TRBD1. CDR1 is LNHDA and CDR2 is SQIVND in the germline V gene (reference sequence). CDR3 length equals 14 residues. The J segment lost 8 bases and the V segment lost 5 bases, leaving 8 bases of the junction unmatched. The chain's CDR3 is CASSAGTGGDEQFF. The CDR3 nucleotides are TGTGCCAGTAGTGCAGGGACAGGAGGCGATGAGCAGTTCTTC.

The chain recombines TRBV28 with TRBJ1-1; TRBD1 matches at 7 bases. Germline V gene sequence: CDR1 MDHEN, CDR2 SYDVKM. Trimming at V came to 2 bases and at J to 1 base, leaving 7 bases not matched to a gene. The CDR3 runs to 16 residues. The CDR3 DNA sequence: TGTGCCAGCAGTTTACTTGTGACAGGGACGAACACTGAAGCTTTCTTT. Protein sequence: CASSLLVTGTNTEAFF.

A single count supports this clone. The gene calls are TRBV6-5 and TRBJ1-4, with 7 nucleotides matching TRBD1. CDR1 is MNHEY and CDR2 is SVGAGI in the germline V gene. The CDR3 covers 15 residues. After removal of 7 bases from V and 5 bases from J, the junction contained 10 bases not matched to a gene. The chain's CDR3 is CASKKGANMNEKLFF. The CDR3, as DNA: TGTGCCAGCAAGAAGGGGGCGAACATGAATGAAAAACTGTTTTTT.

The CDR3 nucleotides read TGTGCCAGTGGGACTAGCGGGGCCACCTACGAGCAGTACTTC. It encodes CASGTSGATYEQYF. The chain is built from TRBV28 and TRBJ2-7, with 13 bases lining up with TRBD2. The length of the CDR3 is 14 residues. Per the germline V gene, CDR1 is MDHEN and CDR2 is SYDVKM. V shed 9 bases, J shed 2 bases, and the junction held 4 bases outside the gene matches.